The clone carrying this T cell receptor beta chain has a handful of counts. Its specificity is unknown. The TCR beta CDR3 regions underwent amplification using RNA transcripts as the source. HTBI primers were employed in a first-round RT-PCR of the TCR CDR3. TCRdb re-derived calls from the multiplex PCR reads in MiXCR, one entry per CDR3 protein. The table includes some 360,000 distinct CDR3 sequences, roughly 14% detected once. The data were obtained in a study of T cells in Graves' hyperthyroidism and ophthalmopathy. The study, taken as a whole, reports: The blood repertoire included most of the expanded thyroid clonotypes above 0.001.

Per the germline V gene, CDR1 is SGHRS and CDR2 is YFSETQ. This CDR3 region has 16 residues. The germline V and J ends were trimmed by 1 base and 3 bases, with 17 bases remaining between them. V is TRBV5-1 and J is TRBJ2-7; a weak D match, TRBD2 (6 bases). The TCR sequence derives from a woman in her sixties with Graves' hyperthyroidism. The sequenced sample consisted of blood. Here the CDR3 reads CASSLRGSVVGYEQYF. The CDR3 DNA sequence: TGCGCCAGCAGCTTGCGGGGGAGCGTCGTTGGCTACGAGCAGTACTTC.